This entry is about one T cell receptor beta chain. The antigen is unknown. Libraries were prepared by immunoSEQ multiplex PCR; TCRdb keeps only in-frame clonotypes and omits some of them. The sample gives 200,000 to 250,000 clones, less than 90% of which show up once; around 5.5% is in the top ten. Trimming removed 4 bases from V and 2 bases from J; junction bases left unmatched: 1. The CDR3 loop spans 13 amino acids. Germline assignment: CDR1 PRHDT and CDR2 FYEKMQ (reference sequence). The data stem from a study of cytomegalovirus exposure and HLA in healthy donors. Study-level background: The same platform was used for the 100 to 150 validation repertoires and the roughly 680 first-cohort repertoires, a later analysis reported.

General study points: The study designated 150 or so TCR beta chains cytomegalovirus-associated. Subsequent analysis revealed that first-cohort TCR clusters tended to co-occur in the roughly 120 validation repertoires. Most TCR sequences showed up rarely, but some public TCRs showed up in many donors.

The V and J genes are TRBV13 and TRBJ1-2, with 7 bases matching TRBD1. Material: PBMCs. The receptor's source is a woman aged 18-30 years in good health and CMV-seronegative. The CDR3 DNA follows: TGTGCCAGCAGCTCACAGGGGAACTATGGCTACACCTTC. Protein: CASSSQGNYGYTF.